The 20 T cell receptor beta chains below come from one sample, sequenced in a study of shared clonotypes between healthy human individuals. TCRdb's table, derived via immunoSEQ multiplex PCR, lists solely in-frame clones and lacks some. There are 450,000 to 500,000 clones in the sample; 70% to 80% occur only once, and about 11% lies in the top ten. The sequenced sample consisted of PBMCs. Every receptor here comes from a woman between 40 and 50 years old in good health. Some clones in this sample may be carry-over from other donors' samples.

V is TRBV6-1 and J is TRBJ1-5, with a weak D call TRBD1 (6 bases). CDR3 size: 15 residues. Germline loops: CDR1 MNHNS, CDR2 SASEGT. V was shortened by 4 bases and J by 0 bases, with 10 bases between the two germline ends. In DNA, the CDR3 is TGTGCCAGCAGTGCCCAGGGGTATAGCAATCAGCCCCAGCATTTT. Translation: CASSAQGYSNQPQHF.

The rearrangement links TRBV5-6 to TRBJ2-7; 11 positions match TRBD2. The V gene end was trimmed by 4 bases and the J gene end by 2 bases; junction bases not matched to a gene: 8. This CDR3 contains 16 residues. CDR1 and CDR2 (germline): SGHDT, YYEEEE. The CDR3 region is CASSKLAGGPPYEQYF. Written as DNA, the CDR3 is TGTGCCAGCAGCAAATTAGCGGGAGGGCCACCCTACGAGCAGTACTTC.

This chain joins TRBV28 and TRBJ2-1, with D hard to call. The V end lost 3 bases, the J end lost 9 bases, and 6 bases lay between the germline ends. The CDR3 is made up of 11 amino acids. Germline V gene sequence: CDR1 MDHEN, CDR2 SYDVKM. The CDR3 spells CASSFGSEQFF. The CDR3, as DNA: TGTGCCAGCAGTTTTGGCAGTGAGCAGTTCTTC.

The V call is TRBV7-8, the J call TRBJ2-7, with 7 bases fitting TRBD1. CDR1 and CDR2 (germline): SGHVS, FQNEAQ. J lost 2 bases, V lost 4 bases, and 11 bases had no gene match. This CDR3 is 16 amino acids long. In DNA form, the CDR3 reads TGTGCCAGCAGCTCACCCCCCGGGACAGAAACCTACGAGCAGTACTTC. Translating it yields CASSSPPGTETYEQYF.

The V gene is TRBV5-5, the J gene TRBJ2-2; D might be TRBD2 (5 bases). Trimming removed 2 bases at V and 6 bases at J, with 17 bases between. CDR3 length equals 16 residues. Germline CDR1 is SGHKS and CDR2 is YYEKEE (reference sequence). CDR3 coding DNA: TGTGCCAGCAGCTTATTAGGAGCGCCCGGGGCCGGGGAGCTGTTTTTT. The encoded protein is CASSLLGAPGAGELFF. The variable domain in full, with the rest retrieved from reference TRBV5-5 and TRBJ2-2, is DAGVTQSPTHLIKTRGQQVTLRCSPISGHKSVSWYQQVLGQGPQFIFQYYEKEERGRGNFPDRFSARQFPNYSSELNVNALLLGDSALYLCASSLLGAPGAGELFFGEGSRLTVL.

V usage is TRBV28 and J usage is TRBJ2-5, with 9 positions matching TRBD1. V lost 6 bases and J lost 2; bases outside the gene matches: 13. This CDR3 region has 17 residues. Per germline, CDR1 MDHEN and CDR2 SYDVKM. CDR3 in amino acids: CASSLDRGSLIQETQYF. CDR3 nucleotides: TGTGCCAGCAGCCTGGACAGGGGTTCCCTAATACAAGAGACCCAGTACTTC.

V and J are TRBV18 and TRBJ2-2; D not resolved. The CDR3 contains 13 residues. V lost 2 bases, J lost 3 bases, and 4 bases lay in between. Looked up from germline, CDR1 is KGHSH and CDR2 is LQKENI. The CDR3 region has the DNA TGTGCCAGCTCACCAAGCGACACCGGGGAGCTGTTTTTT. It yields the protein CASSPSDTGELFF. The full variable domain, its missing parts supplied by reference TRBV18 and TRBJ2-2, is NAGVMQNPRHLVRRRGQEARLRCSPMKGHSHVYWYRQLPEEGLKFMVYLQKENIIDESGMPKERFSAEFPKEGPSILRIQQVVRGDSAAYFCASSPSDTGELFFGEGSRLTVL.

Comment on this clone: With only one base between it and a far larger clone, this is likely a read error. This rearrangement joins TRBV4-2 to TRBJ2-3; D is undetermined. The J call may be wrong; the DNA end is better matched by TRBJ1-5. The length of the CDR3 is 17 residues. Germline CDR1 and CDR2: LGHNA and YNFKEQ. The CDR3 DNA reads as TGTGCCAGCAGCCAAGCGACTAGCTCGGGAGTGGCAGATACGCAGCATTTT. This translates into CASSQATSSGVADTQHF.

This chain joins TRBV27 and TRBJ1-5; 9 positions match TRBD1. After removal of 5 bases from V and 1 base from J, the junction contained 6 bases not matched to a gene. Per the germline V gene, CDR1 is MNHEY and CDR2 is SMNVEV (reference sequence). This CDR3 comprises 16 residues. For the CDR3, the DNA is TGTGCCAGCAGTAAAGGACAGGGGTTGAGCAATCAGCCCCAGCATTTT. As protein: CASSKGQGLSNQPQHF.

J is TRBJ2-2 and V is TRBV25-1, with D hard to call. V lost 4 bases and J 3 bases, leaving 15 bases between the germline ends. Germline assignment: CDR1 MGHDK and CDR2 SYGVNS. CDR3 length: 16 residues. CDR3 coding DNA: TGTGCCAGCAGTGGAAAGGCCAGGCCTGACACCGGGGAGCTGTTTTTT. As protein: CASSGKARPDTGELFF. Complete variable domain (other parts from reference TRBV25-1 and TRBJ2-2): EADIYQTPRYLVIGTGKKITLECSQTMGHDKMYWYQQDPGMELHLIHYSYGVNSTEKGDLSSESTVSRIRTEHFPLTLESARPSHTSQYLCASSGKARPDTGELFFGEGSRLTVL.

V usage is TRBV30 and J usage is TRBJ2-2, with 8 bases matching TRBD2. The V segment lost 3 bases and the J segment 4 bases; nucleotides outside the gene matches: 1. The CDR3 length is 13 residues. Germline values: CDR1 GTSNPN, CDR2 SVGIG (reference sequence). The CDR3 coding sequence is TGTGCCTGGAGGACTAGCGCCACCGGGGAGCTGTTTTTT. Amino acids: CAWRTSATGELFF.

The chain couples TRBV2 to TRBJ2-1; TRBD2 matches at 12 bases. Germline V gene sequence: CDR1 SNHLY, CDR2 FYNNEI. V lost 7 bases, J lost 16 bases, and 5 bases stayed unmatched. The CDR3 consists of 11 residues. The CDR3 spells CASMILAGGFF. The CDR3 region has the DNA TGTGCCAGCATGATACTAGCGGGAGGTTTCTTC.

The chain joins TRBV6-1 to TRBJ2-2; 14 nucleotides match TRBD2. CDR1 is MNHNS, CDR2 SASEGT, per germline. After removal of 3 bases from V and 2 bases from J, the junction contained 5 bases not matched to a gene. The CDR3 runs to 18 residues. The CDR3 here is CASSDETSGRDNTGELFF. CDR3 in DNA: TGTGCCAGCAGTGACGAGACTAGCGGGAGGGACAACACCGGGGAGCTGTTTTTT.

The genes are TRBV6-1 and TRBJ2-7, with D hard to call. The CDR3 contains 13 residues. The V and J ends lost 3 bases and 3 bases respectively, with 9 bases between them. Germline V gives CDR1 MNHNS, CDR2 SASEGT. Written as DNA, the CDR3 is TGTGCCAGCAGTGATGGGGTCAACTACGAGCAGTACTTC. It specifies CASSDGVNYEQYF.

This clone has just a few counts. The V call is TRBV7-8, the J call TRBJ1-5; D gene uncertain. The CDR3 covers 16 residues. The V and J ends lost 2 bases and 0 bases respectively, with 11 bases between them. CDR1 and CDR2 from the germline V gene are SGHVS and FQNEAQ. CDR3 residues: CASSLLAGLSNQPQHF. In DNA form, the CDR3 reads TGTGCCAGCAGCTTACTGGCGGGTCTTAGCAATCAGCCCCAGCATTTT.

The chain recombines TRBV25-1 with TRBJ2-5, with D possibly being TRBD2 (6 bases). The ends were cut back, 5 bases at V and 8 bases at J, with 18 bases in the middle. CDR3 length: 14 amino acids. Germline-derived CDR1 and CDR2 are MGHDK and SYGVNS. DNA for the CDR3: TGTGCCAGCAGTCGGGGTCCCCTACTAGCCACCCAGTACTTC. It is translated as CASSRGPLLATQYF.

The CDR3 coding sequence is TGTGCCAGCAGTACCCTGGCGGGAGCCGGCACCGGGGAGCTGTTTTTT. Translating gives CASSTLAGAGTGELFF. The V gene is TRBV28, the J gene TRBJ2-2; TRBD2 agrees at 7 bases. The CDR3 is 16 amino acids. The ends lost 5 bases at V and 4 bases at J; junction bases unmatched: 10. The germline V gene encodes CDR1 MDHEN and CDR2 SYDVKM.

The rearrangement joins TRBV30 to TRBJ2-7, with unresolved D. The CDR3 extends over 15 amino acids. Trimming shortened V by 0 bases and J by 0 bases, and 12 bases separated the two germline ends. Germline V CDR1 and CDR2: GTSNPN, SVGIG (reference sequence). The CDR3 protein is CAWSVFRRLSYEQYF. The CDR3 DNA is TGTGCCTGGAGTGTATTCCGGCGCCTCTCCTACGAGCAGTACTTC.

The V gene is TRBV6-5, the J gene TRBJ2-7; 7 bases line up with TRBD1. V shed 5 bases, J shed 2 bases, and the junction held 3 bases outside the gene matches. This CDR3 is 13 amino acids long. Germline CDR1 and CDR2: MNHEY and SVGAGI. The CDR3 is CASSKQGPYEQYF. Here the CDR3 DNA reads TGTGCCAGCAGTAAACAGGGGCCCTACGAGCAGTACTTC.

V and J are TRBV28 and TRBJ2-7; D not resolved. The CDR3 sequence is 15 residues long. Looked up from germline, CDR1 is MDHEN and CDR2 is SYDVKM. With 3 bases removed from V and 0 bases from J, the gap between germline ends came to 12 bases. This CDR3 reads CASSLGSAGSYEQYF. The CDR3 DNA sequence: TGTGCCAGCAGTTTGGGTTCCGCAGGCTCCTACGAGCAGTACTTC.